This T cell receptor (beta chain) was sequenced during a study of human T cells and chemical hapten exposure. The time point denotes: pre-sensitization, week 0. Treatment specified: therapeutic diphenylcyclopropenone sensitization with weekly scalp DPC. People who gave samples had alopecia, were 18 to 70 years old, and were suitable for DPC. Deletions cut 0 bases from V and 1 base from J, with 10 bases between. This CDR3 spans 15 amino acids. Germline V gives CDR1 SGHRS, CDR2 YFSETQ. TCRdb redid the calling of the RACE reads with MiXCR, one entry per CDR3 protein. Among fewer than 300,000 distinct CDR3 sequences listed, about 8.6% were seen once. In this sample, this clonotype turned up a few times.

The sequenced sample was whole blood, obtained in connection with sensitization to the hapten diphenylcyclopropenone (DPC). The origin of this receptor is a woman between 40 and 50 years old with alopecia areata. Some clones in this sample may be carry-over from other donors' samples. The chain couples TRBV5-1 to TRBJ2-5, with D perhaps being TRBD1 or TRBD2 (5 bases each). In DNA, the CDR3 is TGCGCCAGCAGCTTGGCCACCGGGACCCAAGAGACCCAGTACTTC. It translates to CASSLATGTQETQYF. Filled out from reference TRBV5-1 and TRBJ2-5, the complete variable domain reads KAGVTQTPRYLIKTRGQQVTLSCSPISGHRSVSWYQQTPGQGLQFLFEYFSETQRNKGNFPGRFSGRQFSNSRSEMNVSTLELGDSALYLCASSLATGTQETQYFGPGTRLLVL.